This TCR beta chain was observed in a study of early T cells in non-severe SARS-CoV-2 infection. Study context: Chains stayed unpaired after sequencing of bulk RNA from unsorted whole blood.

This clonotype was detected many times. The TCR library protocol was used to attach unique molecular identifiers. These identifiers were attached to individual cDNA molecules. TCRdb re-analysed the 5' RACE reads in MiXCR, keeping a single row per CDR3 protein. Among about 50,000 distinct CDR3 sequences listed, about a tenth were seen once. The CDR3 totals 14 residues. V was clipped by 4 bases and J by 5 bases; unmatched bases: 6. Germline CDR1 reads LGHDT; CDR2 reads YNNKEL (reference sequence). This chain links TRBV3-1 with TRBJ2-3, with 7 bases fitting TRBD2. The sequence derives from an adult who was a healthcare worker with PCR-confirmed SARS-CoV-2 infection or an uninfected control (not recorded which). What was sequenced was whole blood. The CDR3, as DNA: TGTGCCAGCAGCCCGACTAGCACGAAAGATACGCAGTATTTT. It codes for CASSPTSTKDTQYF.